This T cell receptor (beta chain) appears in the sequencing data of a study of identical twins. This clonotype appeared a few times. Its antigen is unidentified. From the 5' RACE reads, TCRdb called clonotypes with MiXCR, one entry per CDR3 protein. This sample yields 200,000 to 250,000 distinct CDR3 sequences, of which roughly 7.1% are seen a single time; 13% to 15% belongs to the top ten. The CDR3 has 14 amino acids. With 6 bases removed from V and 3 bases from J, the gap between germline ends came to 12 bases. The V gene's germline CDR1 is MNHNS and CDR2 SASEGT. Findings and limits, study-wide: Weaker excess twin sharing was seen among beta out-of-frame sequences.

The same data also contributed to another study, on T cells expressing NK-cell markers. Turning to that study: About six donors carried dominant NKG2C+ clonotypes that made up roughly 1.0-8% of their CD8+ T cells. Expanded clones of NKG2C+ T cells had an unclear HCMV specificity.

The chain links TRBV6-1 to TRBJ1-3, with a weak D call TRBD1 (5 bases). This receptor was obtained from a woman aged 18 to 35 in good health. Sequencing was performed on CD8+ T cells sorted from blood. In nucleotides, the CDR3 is TGTGCCAGCAGCAGGGAGGGGATTGGAAACACCATATATTTT. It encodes CASSREGIGNTIYF.